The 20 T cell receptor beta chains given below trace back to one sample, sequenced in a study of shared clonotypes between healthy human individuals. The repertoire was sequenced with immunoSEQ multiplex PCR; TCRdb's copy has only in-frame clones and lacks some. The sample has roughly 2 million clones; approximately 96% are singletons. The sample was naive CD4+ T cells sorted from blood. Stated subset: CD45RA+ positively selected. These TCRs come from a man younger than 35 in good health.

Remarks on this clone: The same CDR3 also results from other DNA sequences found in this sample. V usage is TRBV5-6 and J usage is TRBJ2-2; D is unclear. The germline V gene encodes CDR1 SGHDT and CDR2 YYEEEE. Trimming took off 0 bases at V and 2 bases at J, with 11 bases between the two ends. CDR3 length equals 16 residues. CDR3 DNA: TGTGCCAGCAGCTTGGGACCCTTTCCCAACACCGGGGAGCTGTTTTTT. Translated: CASSLGPFPNTGELFF.

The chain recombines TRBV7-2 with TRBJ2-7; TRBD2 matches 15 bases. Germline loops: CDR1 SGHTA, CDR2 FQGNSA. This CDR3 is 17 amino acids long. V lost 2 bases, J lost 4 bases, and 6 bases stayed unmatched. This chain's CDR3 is CASSLFGLAGGWYEQYF. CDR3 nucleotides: TGTGCCAGCAGCTTATTCGGACTAGCGGGAGGGTGGTACGAGCAGTACTTC.

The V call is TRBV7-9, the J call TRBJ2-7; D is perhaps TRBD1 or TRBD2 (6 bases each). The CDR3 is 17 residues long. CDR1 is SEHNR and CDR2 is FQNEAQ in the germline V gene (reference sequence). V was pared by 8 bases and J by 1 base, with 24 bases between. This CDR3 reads CASDSGQPGLYSYEQYF. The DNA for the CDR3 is TGTGCCAGCGACTCCGGACAGCCGGGACTTTATTCCTACGAGCAGTACTTC.

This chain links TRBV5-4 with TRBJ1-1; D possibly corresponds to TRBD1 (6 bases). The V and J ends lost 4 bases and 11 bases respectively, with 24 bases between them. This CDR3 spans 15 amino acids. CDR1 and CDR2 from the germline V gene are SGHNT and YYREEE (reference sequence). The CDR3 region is CASSPERRGPLDAFF. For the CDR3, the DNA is TGTGCCAGCAGCCCTGAACGACGGGGGCCCCTCGATGCTTTCTTT.

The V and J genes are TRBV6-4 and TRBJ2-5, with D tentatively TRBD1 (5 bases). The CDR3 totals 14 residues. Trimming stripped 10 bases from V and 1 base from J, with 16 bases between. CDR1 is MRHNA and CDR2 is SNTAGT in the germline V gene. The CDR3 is CAIVDRTLQETQYF. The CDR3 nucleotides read TGTGCCATCGTCGACAGAACCCTCCAAGAGACCCAGTACTTC.

The CDR3 sequence: CASSLAGGTGETQYF. CDR3 nucleotide sequence: TGTGCCAGCAGTCTGGCGGGGGGGACCGGGGAGACCCAGTACTTC. The chain couples TRBV28 to TRBJ2-5, with 9 nucleotides matching TRBD2. V was pared by 5 bases and J by 5 bases, with 9 bases of the junction left unmatched. Per the germline V gene, CDR1 is MDHEN and CDR2 is SYDVKM. The CDR3 length is 15 residues.

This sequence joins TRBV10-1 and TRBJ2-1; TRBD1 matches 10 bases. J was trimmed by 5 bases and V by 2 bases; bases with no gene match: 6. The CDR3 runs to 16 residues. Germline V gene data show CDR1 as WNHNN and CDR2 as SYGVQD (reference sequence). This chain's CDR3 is CASSERDRGADNEQFF. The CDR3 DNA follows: TGCGCCAGCAGTGAGCGGGACAGGGGTGCCGACAATGAGCAGTTCTTC.

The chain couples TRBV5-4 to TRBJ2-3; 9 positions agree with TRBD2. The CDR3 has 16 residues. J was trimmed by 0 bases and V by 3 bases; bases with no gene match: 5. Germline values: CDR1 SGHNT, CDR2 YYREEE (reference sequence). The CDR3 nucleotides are TGTGCCAGCAGCTCCTACGCGGGGGGGAGCACAGATACGCAGTATTTT. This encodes CASSSYAGGSTDTQYF.

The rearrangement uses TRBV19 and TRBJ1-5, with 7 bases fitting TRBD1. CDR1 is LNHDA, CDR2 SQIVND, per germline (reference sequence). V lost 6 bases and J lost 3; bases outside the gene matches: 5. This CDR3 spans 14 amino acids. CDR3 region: CASRTGTVNQPQHF. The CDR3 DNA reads TGTGCCAGTAGGACCGGGACAGTCAATCAGCCCCAGCATTTT.

As DNA, the CDR3 is TGTGCCAGCTCACCACCGGGGCTTAGCACCTACAATGAGCAGTTCTTC. Translated: CASSPPGLSTYNEQFF. The chain recombines TRBV18 with TRBJ2-1, with TRBD1 as a possible D gene (5 bases). V dropped 0 bases and J dropped 2 bases, with 11 bases sitting between them. The CDR3 extends over 16 amino acids. The germline V gene has CDR1 KGHSH and CDR2 LQKENI.

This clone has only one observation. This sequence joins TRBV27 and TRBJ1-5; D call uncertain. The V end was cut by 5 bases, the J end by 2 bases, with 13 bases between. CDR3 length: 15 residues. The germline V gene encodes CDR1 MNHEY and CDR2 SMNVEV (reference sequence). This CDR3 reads CASSPETYRNQPQHF. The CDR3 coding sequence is TGTGCCAGCAGTCCTGAGACGTATCGCAATCAGCCCCAGCATTTT.

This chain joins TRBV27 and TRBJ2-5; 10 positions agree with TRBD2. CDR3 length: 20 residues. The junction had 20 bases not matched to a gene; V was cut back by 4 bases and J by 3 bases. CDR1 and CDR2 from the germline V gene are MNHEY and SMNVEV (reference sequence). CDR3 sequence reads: CASSSGRTSGALRGKETQYF. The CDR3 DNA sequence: TGTGCCAGCAGTTCAGGCAGGACTAGCGGAGCCCTCAGGGGTAAAGAGACCCAGTACTTC.

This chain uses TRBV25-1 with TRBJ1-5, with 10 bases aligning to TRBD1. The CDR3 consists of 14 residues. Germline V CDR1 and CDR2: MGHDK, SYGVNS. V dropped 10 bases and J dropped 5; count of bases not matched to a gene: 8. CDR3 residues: CATSGTGVHQPQHF. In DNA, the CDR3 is TGTGCCACCTCAGGGACAGGGGTCCATCAGCCCCAGCATTTT. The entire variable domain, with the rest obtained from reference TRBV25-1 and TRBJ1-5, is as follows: EADIYQTPRYLVIGTGKKITLECSQTMGHDKMYWYQQDPGMELHLIHYSYGVNSTEKGDLSSESTVSRIRTEHFPLTLESARPSHTSQYLCATSGTGVHQPQHFGDGTRLSIL.

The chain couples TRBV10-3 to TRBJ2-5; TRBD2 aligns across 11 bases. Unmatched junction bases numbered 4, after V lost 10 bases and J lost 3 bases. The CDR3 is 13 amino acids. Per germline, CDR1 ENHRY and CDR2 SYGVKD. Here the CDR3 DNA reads TGTGCCACGGGACTAGCGGAAAAAGAGACCCAGTACTTC. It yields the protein CATGLAEKETQYF.

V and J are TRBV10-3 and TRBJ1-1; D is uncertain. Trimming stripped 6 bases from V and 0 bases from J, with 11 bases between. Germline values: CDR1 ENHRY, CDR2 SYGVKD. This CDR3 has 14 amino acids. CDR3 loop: CAISHVFMNTEAFF. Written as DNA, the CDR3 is TGTGCCATCAGCCACGTTTTCATGAACACTGAAGCTTTCTTT.

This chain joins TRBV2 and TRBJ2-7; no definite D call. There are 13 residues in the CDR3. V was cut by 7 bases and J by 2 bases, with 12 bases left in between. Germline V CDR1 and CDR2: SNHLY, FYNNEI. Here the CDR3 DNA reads TGTGCCAGCAACCGAGACGGAGCCTACGAGCAGTACTTC. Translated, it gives CASNRDGAYEQYF.

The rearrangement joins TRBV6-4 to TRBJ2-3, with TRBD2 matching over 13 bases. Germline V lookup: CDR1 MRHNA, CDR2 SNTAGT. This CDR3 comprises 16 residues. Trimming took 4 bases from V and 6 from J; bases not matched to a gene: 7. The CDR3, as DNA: TGTGCCAGCAGTGCAAGTCCGGGACTAGCGGGGGATACGCAGTATTTT. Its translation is CASSASPGLAGDTQYF.

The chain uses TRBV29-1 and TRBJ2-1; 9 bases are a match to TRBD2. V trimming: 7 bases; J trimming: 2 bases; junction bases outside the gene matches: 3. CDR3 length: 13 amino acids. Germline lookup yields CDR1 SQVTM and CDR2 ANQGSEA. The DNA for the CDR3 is TGCAGCGGAAAGCGGGAGGCCTACAATGAGCAGTTCTTC. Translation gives CSGKREAYNEQFF.

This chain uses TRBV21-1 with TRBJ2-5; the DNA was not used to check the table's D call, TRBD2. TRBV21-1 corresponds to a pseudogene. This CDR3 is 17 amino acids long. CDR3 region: CASSFPRLAGGRETQYF. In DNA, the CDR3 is TGTGCCAGCAGCTTCCCCCGACTAGCGGGGGGGCGGGAGACCCAGTACTTC.

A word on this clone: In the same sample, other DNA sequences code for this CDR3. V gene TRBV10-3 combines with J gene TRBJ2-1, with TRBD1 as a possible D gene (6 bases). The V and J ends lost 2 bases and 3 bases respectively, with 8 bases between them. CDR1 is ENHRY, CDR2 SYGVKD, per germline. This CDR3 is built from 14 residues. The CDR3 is CAISEVDSYNEQFF. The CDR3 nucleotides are TGTGCCATCAGTGAGGTGGACAGCTACAATGAGCAGTTCTTC.